The clone carrying this TCR beta chain turned up a few times. Molecules of cDNA were individually given unique molecular identifiers that were attached to them. TCRdb independently ran MiXCR on the 5' RACE reads; one entry per CDR3 protein. Among tens of thousands of distinct CDR3 sequences listed, 10% to 15% were seen once. This sample is drawn from a study of early T cells in non-severe SARS-CoV-2 infection. The germline gives CDR1 MNHEY, CDR2 SVGAGI. This CDR3 is built from 14 residues. V was shortened by 2 bases and J by 3 bases, with 7 bases between the two germline ends. The receptor was isolated from an adult who was a healthcare worker with PCR-confirmed SARS-CoV-2 infection or an uninfected control (not recorded which). The rearrangement joins TRBV6-5 to TRBJ2-2; the D is unclear. The sample taken for sequencing was whole blood. The CDR3 region is CASSYRADTGELFF. DNA of the CDR3: TGTGCCAGCAGTTACCGGGCCGACACCGGGGAGCTGTTTTTT.